These T cell receptor beta chains were read from a single sample in a study of blood T cell repertoires in COVID-19. Sequenced by immunoSEQ multiplex PCR; TCRdb stores in-frame clones only, minus some. The table has 210,000 or so clones, 75% to 85% seen once; the top ten hold roughly 4.6%. The sample comprised peripheral blood. These receptors all come from a man in his forties or fifties with COVID-19, enrolled during active disease. CDR3s include the opening cysteine and the closing phenylalanine or tryptophan. A D gene is named only where the DNA matches it firmly. Not every row has a clone size; where given, it reads once, few, many or a size class.

clone_size | d_call | j_call | v_call | cdr3_aa | cdr3_nt
once | TRBD1 | TRBJ1-1 | TRBV11-2 | CASSLTPGTGGNTEAFF | TGTGCCAGCAGCTTGACCCCCGGGACAGGGGGCAACACTGAAGCTTTCTTT
NA | TRBD2 | TRBJ2-3 | TRBV10-1 | CASSDIAGGLDTQYF | TGCGCCAGCAGTGATATAGCGGGGGGCCTCGATACGCAGTATTTT
NA | NA | TRBJ1-5 | TRBV19 | CASSVAGRSNQPQHF | TGTGCCAGTAGTGTGGCAGGGCGTAGCAATCAGCCCCAGCATTTT
NA | NA | TRBJ1-3 | TRBV5-1 | CASSLMAPDSGNTIYF | TGCGCCAGCAGCTTGATGGCCCCTGACTCTGGAAACACCATATATTTT
NA | NA | TRBJ2-5 | TRBV11-2 | CASTQQGKETQYF | TGTGCCAGCACCCAGCAGGGAAAAGAGACCCAGTACTTC
NA | TRBD1 | TRBJ2-7 | TRBV5-6 | CASSRDRGSEQYF | TGTGCCAGCAGCCGGGACAGGGGCAGCGAGCAGTACTTC
once | NA | TRBJ1-5 | TRBV6-1 | CASSEHSGNQPQHF | TGTGCCAGCAGTGAACATTCGGGCAATCAGCCCCAGCATTTT
NA | TRBD1 | TRBJ1-6 | TRBV9 | CASSVGDRGSNSPLHF | TGTGCCAGCAGCGTTGGGGACAGGGGCTCTAATTCACCCCTCCACTTT
NA | NA | TRBJ1-2 | TRBV7-9 | CASSLGLYGYTF | TGTGCCAGCAGCTTAGGTCTGTATGGCTACACCTTC
NA | TRBD2 | TRBJ2-3 | TRBV5-1 | CASSSGLVLETDTQYF | TGCGCCAGCAGCTCAGGACTAGTTCTCGAGACAGATACGCAGTATTTT
NA | TRBD1 | TRBJ2-7 | TRBV10-3 | CAIRATGSSYEQYF | TGTGCCATCAGGGCGACAGGGAGCTCCTACGAGCAGTACTTC
NA | TRBD1 | TRBJ2-7 | TRBV2 | CASSEERSGTGDYEQYF | TGTGCCAGCAGTGAAGAACGATCCGGGACAGGGGACTACGAGCAGTACTTC
once | NA | TRBJ1-2 | TRBV4-3 | CASSQDQDTYYGYTF | TGCGCCAGCAGCCAAGATCAGGACACCTACTATGGCTACACCTTC
NA | TRBD1 | TRBJ1-1 | TRBV30 | CAWSGQGEFEAFF | TGTGCCTGGTCTGGACAGGGAGAATTTGAAGCTTTCTTT
NA | NA | TRBJ1-3 | TRBV28 | CASSPKGGTTGNTIYF | TGTGCCAGCAGTCCTAAGGGGGGGACTACCGGAAACACCATATATTTT
NA | TRBD1 | TRBJ2-7 | TRBV3-1/TRBV3-2 | CASSLRQGYQQYF | TGTGCCAGCAGCCTTAGACAGGGATATCAGCAGTACTTC
NA | NA | TRBJ1-1 | TRBV11-2 | CASKVTTTEAFF | TGTGCCAGCAAAGTCACGACAACTGAAGCTTTCTTT
NA | TRBD1 | TRBJ1-1 | TRBV7-2 | CASRLWTGMTEAFF | TGTGCCAGCAGACTCTGGACAGGGATGACTGAAGCTTTCTTT
NA | TRBD1 | TRBJ2-1 | TRBV28 | CASAGTGFDGNEQFF | TGTGCCAGCGCCGGGACAGGGTTTGACGGGAATGAGCAGTTCTTC
NA | NA | TRBJ1-1 | TRBV5-1 | CASSFQNTEAFF | TGCGCCAGCAGCTTTCAGAACACTGAAGCTTTCTTT
once | TRBD2 | TRBJ2-1 | TRBV5-4 | CASRWTSGDDEQFF | TGTGCCAGCAGATGGACTAGCGGGGATGATGAGCAGTTCTTC
NA | NA | TRBJ2-7 | TRBV7-9 | CASSSTRVPEQYF | TGTGCCAGCAGCTCGACGAGGGTCCCTGAGCAGTACTTC
few | NA | TRBJ1-4 | TRBV3-1/TRBV3-2 | CASAVATNEKLFF | TGTGCCAGCGCGGTTGCGACTAATGAAAAACTGTTTTTT
NA | TRBD2 | TRBJ2-1 | TRBV7-9 | CASSNTGTSYFF | TGTGCCAGCAGCAATACCGGGACTAGCTATTTCTTC
NA | TRBD1 | TRBJ1-2 | TRBV7-9 | CASRRGTAPIYGYTF | TGTGCCAGCAGACGCGGGACAGCGCCTATCTATGGCTACACCTTC
NA | TRBD1 | TRBJ2-5 | TRBV5-1 | CASSLTQGAETQYF | TGCGCCAGCAGCTTGACACAGGGGGCAGAGACCCAGTACTTC
NA | TRBD2 | TRBJ2-3 | TRBV7-3 | CASSSLIAGTDTQYF | TGTGCCAGCAGCTCTCTTATAGCGGGGACAGATACGCAGTATTTT
NA | NA | TRBJ1-2 | TRBV6-1 | CASSTGATSGYTF | TGTGCCAGCAGTACCGGCGCGACATCTGGCTACACCTTC
NA | NA | TRBJ2-3 | TRBV2 | CASLHRGAADTQYF | TGTGCCAGTCTCCATCGGGGGGCGGCAGATACGCAGTATTTT
NA | NA | TRBJ2-6 | TRBV27 | CASSRAGSGANVLTF | TGTGCCAGCAGCCGCGCGGGGTCTGGGGCCAACGTCCTGACTTTC
many | NA | TRBJ1-5 | TRBV2 | CASSATQDSNQPQHF | TGTGCCAGCAGCGCAACCCAGGATAGCAATCAGCCCCAGCATTTT
NA | NA | TRBJ2-1 | TRBV27 | CASSSTGLGNEQFF | TGTGCCAGCAGTTCAACAGGGCTTGGCAATGAGCAGTTCTTC
NA | TRBD1 | TRBJ2-6 | TRBV28 | CASRDKGAGGANVLTF | TGTGCCAGCCGGGACAAGGGGGCGGGTGGGGCCAACGTCCTGACTTTC
NA | NA | TRBJ1-1 | TRBV30 | CAWRPQRMNTEAFF | TGTGCCTGGAGGCCACAGAGAATGAACACTGAAGCTTTCTTT
NA | TRBD1 | TRBJ2-7 | TRBV11-2 | CASSLGRGLAYEQYF | TGTGCCAGCTCCCTCGGCAGGGGGCTAGCCTACGAGCAGTACTTC
NA | NA | TRBJ2-7 | TRBV3-1/TRBV3-2 | CASSPGIVYEQYF | TGTGCCAGCAGCCCCGGGATCGTCTACGAGCAGTACTTC
NA | TRBD1 | TRBJ2-7 | TRBV5-4 | CASSPWTGGEQYF | TGTGCCAGCAGCCCCTGGACAGGGGGCGAGCAGTACTTC